This TCR beta chain was recorded in a study of T cell responses to AZD1222 COVID-19 vaccine. Trimming took 4 bases from V and 5 from J, leaving 4 bases between them. The length of the CDR3 is 11 residues. Per germline, CDR1 MNHEY and CDR2 SVGAGI. Study conclusions and caveats: Close to half of spike-specific TCRs reportedly recognize unmutated variant regions. The donors showed a predominance of white British ancestry and of females, with possible underestimation of clonal diversity.

Comments on this clone: What it recognizes is unknown.

The data were produced by immunoSEQ multiplex PCR, yet TCRdb's version contains in-frame clones alone and is incomplete. The table records some 120,000 clones, about four fifths of them present only once. The TCR comes from an adult in good health. Source: peripheral blood, taken on day 0 of AZD1222 vaccination. The chain is built from TRBV6-5 and TRBJ2-3; no definite D call. The CDR3: CASSSRDTQYF. CDR3 sequence (DNA): TGTGCCAGCAGTTCCAGAGATACGCAGTATTTT.